This TCR beta chain derives from a study of blood T cell repertoires in COVID-19. The overall study: The samples span acute and convalescent COVID-19 from the United States, Italy and Spain. Sources were T cells, B-cell-depleted T cells, or PBMCs; the material itself was cDNA or gDNA.

The CDR3 sequence is 17 residues long. Germline V gene lookup returns CDR1 LGHDT and CDR2 YNNKEL (reference sequence). The V gene end was trimmed by 4 bases and the J gene end by 7 bases; junction bases not matched to a gene: 14. This clone has a single count. Some clones are missing from TCRdb's copy, which holds only in-frame ones; the method was immunoSEQ multiplex PCR. The data contain about 320,000 clones, 85% to 90% of them seen just once; the ten biggest clones take up 11%. This TCR derives from a woman younger than 45 with COVID-19, enrolled during active disease. The V gene is TRBV3-1 (or the pseudogene TRBV3-2), the J gene TRBJ1-4, with 8 bases aligning to TRBD1. What was sequenced was peripheral blood. CDR3 DNA sequence: TGTGCCAGCAGCCCCTCATCCTGGACAGGGAGTGGTGAAAAACTGTTTTTT. This gives the protein CASSPSSWTGSGEKLFF.